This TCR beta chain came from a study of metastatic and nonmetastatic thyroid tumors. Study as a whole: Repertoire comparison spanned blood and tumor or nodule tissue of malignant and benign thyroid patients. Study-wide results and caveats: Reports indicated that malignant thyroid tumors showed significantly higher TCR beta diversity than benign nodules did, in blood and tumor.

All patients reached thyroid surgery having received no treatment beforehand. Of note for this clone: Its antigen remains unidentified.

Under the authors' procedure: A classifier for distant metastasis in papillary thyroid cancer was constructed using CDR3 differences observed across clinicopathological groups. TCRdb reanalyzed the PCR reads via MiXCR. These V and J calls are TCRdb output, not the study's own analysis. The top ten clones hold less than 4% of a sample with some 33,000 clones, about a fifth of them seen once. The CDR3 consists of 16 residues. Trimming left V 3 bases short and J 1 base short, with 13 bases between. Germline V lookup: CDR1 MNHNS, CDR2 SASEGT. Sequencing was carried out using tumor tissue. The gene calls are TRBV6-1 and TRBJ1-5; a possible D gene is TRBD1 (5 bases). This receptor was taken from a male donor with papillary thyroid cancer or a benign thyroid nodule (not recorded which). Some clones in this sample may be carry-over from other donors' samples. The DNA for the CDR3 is TGTGCCAGCAGTGATGGGGCGGGGGACAGCAATCAGCCCCAGCATTTT. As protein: CASSDGAGDSNQPQHF.